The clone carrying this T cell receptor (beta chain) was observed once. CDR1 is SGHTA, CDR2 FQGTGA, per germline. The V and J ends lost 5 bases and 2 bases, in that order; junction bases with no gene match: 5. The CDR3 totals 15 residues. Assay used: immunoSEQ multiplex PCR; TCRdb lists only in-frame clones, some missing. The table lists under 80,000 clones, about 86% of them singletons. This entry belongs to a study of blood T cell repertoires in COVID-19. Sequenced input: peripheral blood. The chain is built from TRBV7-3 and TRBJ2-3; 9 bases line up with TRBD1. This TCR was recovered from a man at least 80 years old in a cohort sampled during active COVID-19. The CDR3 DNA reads TGTGCCAGCAGCATAGGACAGGGGCCCACAGATACGCAGTATTTT. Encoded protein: CASSIGQGPTDTQYF.